The clone carrying this TCR beta chain was seen ten or more times. What it binds is not known. Germline V gene sequence: CDR1 LNHDA, CDR2 SQIVND (reference sequence). The V end lost 4 bases, the J end lost 6 bases, and 18 bases lay between the germline ends. The CDR3 contains 15 residues. Breast cancer patients provided tissue from their axillary draining lymph nodes. MiXCR, applied by TCRdb to the multiplex PCR reads, yields one record per CDR3 protein. The data show about 94,000 distinct CDR3 sequences, with around 28% seen just once and 8.1% held by the top ten. The data derive from a study of breast tumors, draining lymph nodes, adjacent tissues. Study outcomes and limitations: Data only fit, rather than demonstrated, lymph node origin of most tumor T cells.

This rearrangement joins TRBV19 to TRBJ1-2; D unresolved. Source material: axillary lymph node tissue. This sequence originates from a female donor with breast cancer. Some clones in this sample may be carry-over from other donors' samples. The CDR3 DNA is TGTGCCAGTAGTAAAACCCTTGTGGATCCAGATGGCTACACCTTC. This gives the protein CASSKTLVDPDGYTF.